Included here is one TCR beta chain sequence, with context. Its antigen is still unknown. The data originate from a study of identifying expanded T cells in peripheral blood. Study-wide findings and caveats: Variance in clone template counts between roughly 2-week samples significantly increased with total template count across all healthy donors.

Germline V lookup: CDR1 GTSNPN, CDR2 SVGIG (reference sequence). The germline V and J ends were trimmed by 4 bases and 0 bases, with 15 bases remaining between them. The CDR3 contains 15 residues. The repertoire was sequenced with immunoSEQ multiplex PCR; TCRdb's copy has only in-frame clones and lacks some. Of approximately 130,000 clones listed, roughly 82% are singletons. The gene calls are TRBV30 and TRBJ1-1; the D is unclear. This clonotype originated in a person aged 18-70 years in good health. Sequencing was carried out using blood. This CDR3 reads CAWIKQTTMNTEAFF. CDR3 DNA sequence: TGTGCCTGGATCAAACAGACAACCATGAACACTGAAGCTTTCTTT.